Given below is one T cell receptor beta chain in context. The antigen is undetermined. The identical CDR3 is also encoded by other nucleotide sequences in the sample. These data originate in a study of shared clonotypes between healthy human individuals. Profiled with immunoSEQ multiplex PCR; TCRdb holds only in-frame clones, not every one. Here the sample spans a few million clones, about 92% being singletons. The study's findings and limits: Donor clonotype sharing was expected to depend on sequencing depth.

The sequenced sample was naive CD4+ T cells from PBMCs. As to subset: CD45RA+ positively selected. This sequence was found in a man aged 18 to 30 in good health. Some clones in this sample may be carry-over from other donors' samples.

The CDR3 sequence is CASSYSRQGYEQYF. The CDR3 region has the DNA TGTGCCAGCAGTTACTCGAGGCAGGGCTACGAGCAGTACTTC. The rearrangement uses TRBV6-5 and TRBJ2-7, with D perhaps matching TRBD1 (5 bases). This CDR3 spans 14 amino acids. CDR1 is MNHEY and CDR2 is SVGAGI in the germline V gene. Trimming cost V 0 bases and J 3 bases, with 9 bases left between them.